This TCR beta chain stems from a study of CD8 T cells in ankylosing spondylitis. Study outcomes and limitations: Reported data indicate significant enrichment of disease-linked clones within matched ankylosing spondylitis synovial fluid. For ankylosing spondylitis blood, a TCR beta motif of eight or nine highly homologous variants appeared characteristic. Some of the motif variants had earlier been found in reactive arthritis patients' fluid and blood.

It was by quantitative 5'-RACE with molecular barcodes that TCR beta libraries were made. MiXCR, applied by TCRdb to the 5' RACE reads, yields one record per CDR3 protein. The data contain 250,000 to 350,000 distinct CDR3 sequences, 20% of them seen just once; the ten biggest clones take up 7.8%. This clonotype was counted between two and nine times. Its antigen is still unknown. Germline CDR1 LGHDT, CDR2 YNNKEL (reference sequence). CDR3 size: 15 residues. Trimming pared 2 bases from V and 3 bases from J, leaving 13 bases between. This receptor was identified in a male donor with ankylosing spondylitis or in good health (not recorded which). This sequence joins TRBV3-1 and TRBJ1-1, with D uncertain. Sample: blood, either unsorted or a sorted T cell fraction (not recorded which). The CDR3 bases are TGTGCCAGCAGCCAACGGAGAAATCTAGACACTGAAGCTTTCTTT. Protein sequence: CASSQRRNLDTEAFF.